This paragraph reports one TCR beta chain. Its target is not known. This CDR3 has 13 amino acids. CDR1 SGHDT and CDR2 YYEEEE come from the germline V gene. V was shortened by 4 bases and J by 0 bases, with 7 bases between the two germline ends. The sample belongs to a study of cytomegalovirus exposure and HLA in healthy donors. Study-wide results and limits: Altogether, 164 TCR beta chains were recorded as cytomegalovirus-associated. Earlier analysis yielded a pattern in which most TCR beta V segments were productive about 87% or about 30% of the time. Presence/absence analyses supposed approximately even sequencing depth among donors.

The study ran its PCR with 60 Vbeta and 13 Jbeta primers. Clones were read by immunoSEQ multiplex PCR, and TCRdb kept only the in-frame ones, dropping some. The sample yields roughly 150,000 clones, over 80% seen once. Sequenced input: PBMCs. The chain couples TRBV5-6 to TRBJ1-2, with D uncertain. The sequence derives from a woman between 18 and 30 years old in good health and CMV-seronegative. Here the CDR3 reads CASSLTTNYGYTF. CDR3 nucleotides: TGTGCCAGCAGCCTTACAACTAACTATGGCTACACCTTC.